Listed here is a single TCR beta chain. These data belong to a study of beta chain features in type 1 diabetes. As every portion of the isolated RNA was reverse transcribed, the sequencing read expressed TCRB transcripts. This table comes from immunoSEQ multiplex PCR, and its TCRdb copy is limited to in-frame clones, with some not included. The sample has approximately 470,000 clones; approximately 30% are singletons. Material for sequencing was naive CD4+ T cells from blood. This clonotype was obtained from a man aged 18 to 35 in good health.

The CDR3 sequence: CSVGTTGFQETQYF. CDR3 sequence (DNA): TGCAGCGTTGGCACCACAGGCTTTCAAGAGACCCAGTACTTC. The chain joins TRBV29-1 to TRBJ2-5, with D tentatively TRBD1 (5 bases). V was cut by 4 bases and J by 2 bases, with 14 bases left in between. Per the germline V gene, CDR1 is SQVTM and CDR2 is ANQGSEA. This CDR3 region has 14 residues. Full variable domain (missing parts from reference TRBV29-1 and TRBJ2-5): SAVISQKPSRDICQRGTSLTIQCQVDSQVTMMFWYRQQPGQSLTLIATANQGSEATYESGFVIDKFPISRPNLTFSTLTVSNMSPEDSSIYLCSVGTTGFQETQYFGPGTRLLVL.